This TCR beta chain was captured in a study of CD8 T cells in Susac syndrome. From germline, CDR1 is SGHRS and CDR2 YFSETQ. Trimming took off 0 bases at V and 5 bases at J, with 8 bases between the two ends. The CDR3 runs to 13 residues. General study results and limits: The number of individuals included in the study's TCR sequencing and HLA analysis was acknowledged as relatively small.

With respect to this clonotype: As yet, its antigen is unknown.

Sequencing of TCR beta was performed on blood CD8+ T cells and on blood CD4+ T cells. Negative magnetic isolation gave CD8+ and CD4+ cells; FACS enriched CD8+ TEMRA. When the RNA was reverse transcribed, random hexamers were used with an input of about 0.45 to 1 ug. The amplification used immunoSEQ multiplex PCR on TCR beta CDR3; it spanned 54 Vbeta and 13 Jbeta. TCRdb passed the immunoSEQ multiplex PCR reads through MiXCR, listing each CDR3 protein once. The sample lists about 150,000 distinct CDR3 sequences, roughly 95% occurring once. What was sequenced was CD4+ T cells from PBMCs. The chain uses TRBV5-1 and TRBJ2-5; D gene ambiguous. The receptor was isolated from a human donor with multiple sclerosis. CDR3 nucleotides: TGCGCCAGCAGCTTGGACAGCACGGAGACCCAGTACTTC. This sequence encodes CASSLDSTETQYF. The entire variable domain, with the rest obtained from reference TRBV5-1 and TRBJ2-5, is as follows: KAGVTQTPRYLIKTRGQQVTLSCSPISGHRSVSWYQQTPGQGLQFLFEYFSETQRNKGNFPGRFSGRQFSNSRSEMNVSTLELGDSALYLCASSLDSTETQYFGPGTRLLVL.